A single sample gave rise to the 30 T cell receptor beta chains below, sequenced in a study of T-cell memory formation after mild COVID-19. In TCRdb, the 5' RACE reads were re-called with MiXCR into one record per CDR3 protein. The table records about 260,000 distinct CDR3 sequences, under 8.5% of them present only once. The sample comprised PBMCs or a T cell subset sorted from them (not recorded which). Every receptor here comes from a man between 18 and 29 years old who had mild COVID-19 (a few samples of this study predate the infection). Cell type and time point are not known.

There are many counts of this clonotype. The chain couples TRBV11-2 to TRBJ2-3, with no clear D. CDR1 and CDR2 from the germline V gene are SGHAT and FQNNGV. The length of the CDR3 is 14 residues. V lost 1 base, J lost 2 bases, and 7 bases lay in between. The CDR3 is CASSLAAYTDTQYF. DNA for the CDR3: TGTGCCAGCAGCTTAGCGGCTTACACAGATACGCAGTATTTT.

This clonotype was seen many times. The chain is built from TRBV6-2 or TRBV6-3 and TRBJ1-6; no firm D call. Germline V gene data show CDR1 as MNHEY and CDR2 as SVGEGT. Trimming took 4 bases from V and 3 from J, leaving 10 bases between them. This CDR3 has 15 residues. The chain's CDR3 is CASSSEGFYNSPLHF. The CDR3 coding sequence is TGTGCCAGCAGTTCGGAAGGATTCTATAATTCACCCCTCCACTTT.

In this sample, this clonotype turned up a few times. The chain is built from TRBV4-3 and TRBJ2-1; D unresolved. Germline V gives CDR1 LGHNA, CDR2 YSLEER. The CDR3 has 14 residues. Trimming cost V 1 base and J 6 bases, with 10 bases left between them. In DNA, the CDR3 is TGCGCCAGCAGCCAAGTGGTCCCGGCCAATGAGCAGTTCTTC. Its translation: CASSQVVPANEQFF.

This clonotype was detected only a few times. The J gene is TRBJ2-2, the V gene TRBV4-1, with D perhaps TRBD1 or TRBD2 (6 bases each). The CDR3 runs 15 residues. V shed 4 bases and J shed 1 base, with 10 bases lying between them. CDR1 is MGHRA, CDR2 YSYEKL, per germline. CDR3 nucleotides: TGCGCCAGCAGCCGCGGGACACTGAACACCGGGGAGCTGTTTTTT. Residues: CASSRGTLNTGELFF.

The rearrangement joins TRBV5-1 to TRBJ1-2; 12 bases agree with TRBD1. Trimming cost V 4 bases and J 9 bases; bases outside gene matches: 4. Germline CDR1 is SGHRS and CDR2 is YFSETQ. The CDR3 extends over 13 amino acids. CDR3: CASSPGQGASYTF. DNA for the CDR3: TGCGCCAGCAGCCCGGGACAGGGGGCAAGCTACACCTTC.

This clonotype was counted only a few times. CDR3 sequence (DNA): TGCGCCAGCAGCCGGGTTTCACAGGAGACCCAGTACTTC. Translated, it gives CASSRVSQETQYF. The chain employs TRBV5-1 and TRBJ2-5; no clear D gene. This CDR3 contains 13 residues. V was trimmed by 4 bases and J by 5 bases, leaving 12 bases between them. CDR1 and CDR2 from the germline V gene are SGHRS and YFSETQ.

V usage is TRBV29-1 and J usage is TRBJ1-2, with 8 positions matching TRBD2. The DNA end is more similar to TRBJ2-7, so the J call may be wrong. The CDR3 totals 13 residues. The germline V gene encodes CDR1 SQVTM and CDR2 ANQGSEA. CDR3 sequence reads: CSARGGQVYEQYF. The CDR3 DNA reads as TGCAGCGCTCGGGGGGGGCAGGTCTACGAGCAGTACTTC.

This chain joins TRBV7-2 and TRBJ1-6; D perhaps matches TRBD1 (6 bases). The V end was cut by 5 bases, the J end by 9 bases, with 23 bases between. CDR3 size: 17 residues. CDR1 and CDR2 from the germline V gene are SGHTA and FQGNSA. The CDR3: CASSPLIRQQGTSPLHF. CDR3 DNA: TGTGCCAGCAGCCCACTAATTCGACAGCAGGGGACTTCACCCCTCCACTTT.

This clonotype was seen repeatedly, ten times or more. The gene calls are TRBV20-1 and TRBJ2-7; D unresolved. Germline V gives CDR1 DFQATT, CDR2 SNEGSKA (reference sequence). Between the trimmed V and J ends, which lost 3 bases and 3 bases, there was a span of 9 bases. The CDR3 consists of 12 residues. Here the CDR3 DNA reads TGCAGTGCTAGTGGCCAAAACTACGAGCAGTACGTC. Encoded protein: CSASGQNYEQYV.

The table lists this clonotype with a few counts. This chain uses TRBV28 with TRBJ2-3; perhaps TRBD2 as D (6 bases). Germline V gene data show CDR1 as MDHEN and CDR2 as SYDVKM. The V end lost 5 bases, the J end lost 3 bases, and 15 bases lay between the germline ends. The CDR3 is made up of 15 amino acids. The chain's CDR3 is CASSTQGGGTDTQYF. In DNA form, the CDR3 reads TGTGCCAGCAGTACCCAGGGTGGGGGGACAGATACGCAGTATTTT.

This clonotype has a count of ten or more. This chain uses TRBV12-3 or TRBV12-4 with TRBJ1-5; a weak D match, TRBD1 (5 bases). V lost 5 bases, J lost 7 bases, and 9 bases lay in between. This CDR3 is 12 amino acids long. The CDR3 reads CASSQGYQPQHF. CDR3 DNA sequence: TGTGCCAGCAGTCAGGGATACCAGCCCCAGCATTTT.

This clonotype showed up many times. V is TRBV5-1 and J is TRBJ1-1, with D maybe TRBD1 (6 bases). The V gene lost 2 bases and the J gene lost 3 bases, with 8 bases spanning the gap. Germline V gene sequence: CDR1 SGHRS, CDR2 YFSETQ. The CDR3 consists of 13 residues. The CDR3 sequence: CASSLQGDTEAFF. In DNA, the CDR3 is TGCGCCAGCAGCTTACAGGGTGACACTGAAGCTTTCTTT.

Only a few counts were recorded for this clonotype. The chain has TRBV7-6 and TRBJ2-5; 9 bases match TRBD1. The ends lost 5 bases at V and 4 bases at J; junction bases unmatched: 5. CDR3 size: 14 residues. The germline V gene encodes CDR1 SGHVS and CDR2 FNYEAQ. For the CDR3, the DNA is TGTGCCAGCAGCATGTGGACAGGGGCAGAGACCCAGTACTTC. Encoded protein: CASSMWTGAETQYF.

The chain combines TRBV12-5 with TRBJ2-2; a possible D gene is TRBD1 (5 bases). Looked up from germline, CDR1 is LGHNT and CDR2 is FRNRAP. The length of the CDR3 is 18 residues. V lost 1 base and J 0 bases, leaving 15 bases between the germline ends. As DNA, the CDR3 is TGTGCTAGTGGTTTGGGGACAAGGCCCCCCTCGAACACCGGGGAGCTGTTTTTT. It is translated as CASGLGTRPPSNTGELFF.

This chain connects TRBV18 to TRBJ2-3; D ambiguous. CDR1 and CDR2 (germline): KGHSH, LQKENI. V gave up 5 bases and J gave up 4 bases, with 13 bases separating them. This CDR3 contains 14 residues. The CDR3 region has the DNA TGTGCCAGCTCAGGCCAGCCCGCGGCAGATACGCAGTATTTT. It specifies CASSGQPAADTQYF.

The V and J genes are TRBV12-3 or TRBV12-4 and TRBJ2-2, with D unresolved. Trimming took 4 bases from V and 8 from J, leaving 17 bases between them. The CDR3 consists of 15 residues. The CDR3 sequence is CASSYLGSVPGELFF. The CDR3 DNA sequence: TGTGCCAGCAGTTACCTGGGGTCCGTCCCGGGGGAGCTGTTTTTT.

This clonotype was observed a few times. The genes are TRBV27 and TRBJ2-1; perhaps TRBD1 as D (5 bases). V was clipped by 2 bases and J by 0 bases, with 14 bases between them. This CDR3 region has 17 residues. Germline V gives CDR1 MNHEY, CDR2 SMNVEV (reference sequence). CDR3 residues: CASSLLSGAPSYNEQFF. The CDR3 nucleotides read TGTGCCAGCAGTTTACTGTCTGGGGCCCCCTCCTACAATGAGCAGTTCTTC.

The chain uses TRBV7-3 and TRBJ1-1; D is ambiguous. V was shortened by 5 bases and J by 1 base, with 14 bases between the two germline ends. The CDR3 is 15 amino acids. The germline V gene has CDR1 SGHTA and CDR2 FQGTGA. The CDR3, as DNA: TGTGCCAGCAGCCCCCCATTGGCGGCGAACACTGAAGCTTTCTTT. Translation: CASSPPLAANTEAFF.

Ten or more counts support this clonotype. The chain has TRBV6-5 and TRBJ2-1; no clear D gene. The CDR3 consists of 14 residues. V was cut by 6 bases and J by 8 bases, with 17 bases left in between. Per the germline V gene, CDR1 is MNHEY and CDR2 is SVGAGI. In nucleotides, the CDR3 is TGTGCCAGCAGATTCTCGGACCCGTACGATGAGCAGTTCTTC. It is translated as CASRFSDPYDEQFF.

V and J are TRBV11-2 and TRBJ1-4; D perhaps matches TRBD1 (5 bases). The CDR3 spans 14 residues. Germline lookup yields CDR1 SGHAT and CDR2 FQNNGV. V lost 4 bases and J lost 5, with 11 bases in between. The CDR3 DNA reads as TGTGCCAGCAGCTCGGGACCGCTAAATGAAAAACTGTTTTTT. The encoded protein is CASSSGPLNEKLFF.

There are a few counts of this clonotype. The chain employs TRBV12-3 or TRBV12-4 and TRBJ1-1, with TRBD1 as a possible D gene (5 bases). This CDR3 comprises 14 residues. V lost 3 bases and J lost 7, with 15 bases in between. DNA for the CDR3: TGTGCCAGCAGTTTTCCCGGGACGGCAGTTGAAGCTTTCTTT. It is translated as CASSFPGTAVEAFF.

A few counts support this clonotype. The rearrangement uses TRBV20-1 and TRBJ2-1, with TRBD2 matching over 8 bases. Germline V gene lookup returns CDR1 DFQATT and CDR2 SNEGSKA (reference sequence). There are 13 residues in the CDR3. Trimming removed 3 bases from V and 4 bases from J; junction bases left unmatched: 2. CDR3 coding DNA: TGCAGTGCTAGGGTAGCGGGATACAATGAGCAGTTCTTC. Translating gives CSARVAGYNEQFF.

The table lists this clonotype with a few counts. V and J are TRBV6-5 and TRBJ1-1; D is unresolved. CDR3 length: 12 amino acids. Germline V gene sequence: CDR1 MNHEY, CDR2 SVGAGI. The ends were cut back, 11 bases at V and 4 bases at J, with 14 bases in the middle. CDR3 in DNA: TGTGCCTCCGGCCCAGCTCGCACTGAAGCTTTCTTT. Amino acids: CASGPARTEAFF.

The chain couples TRBV7-2 to TRBJ2-5; D remains ambiguous. The CDR3 extends over 14 amino acids. In germline, CDR1 is SGHTA, CDR2 FQGNSA. Trimming shortened V by 4 bases and J by 1 base, and 10 bases separated the two germline ends. The CDR3 DNA reads as TGTGCCAGCAGCTCCCGACTGTTCCAAGAGACCCAGTACTTC. Its protein is CASSSRLFQETQYF.

The V and J genes are TRBV29-1 and TRBJ2-7, with D perhaps matching TRBD2 (5 bases). V dropped 6 bases and J dropped 3 bases, with 15 bases sitting between them. Germline lookup yields CDR1 SQVTM and CDR2 ANQGSEA. This CDR3 spans 13 amino acids. CDR3 DNA sequence: TGCAGCGTGCCGGGAATGGATCACTACGAGCAGTACTTC. Amino acids: CSVPGMDHYEQYF.

The chain is built from TRBV9 and TRBJ1-1; 7 nucleotides agree with TRBD1. The J segment lost 2 bases and the V segment lost 2 bases, leaving 18 bases of the junction unmatched. Germline CDR1 reads SGDLS; CDR2 reads YYNGEE. This CDR3 spans 19 amino acids. This CDR3 reads CASSVGTYGTASSNTEAFF. The DNA for the CDR3 is TGTGCCAGCAGCGTGGGAACCTACGGGACAGCCTCTAGTAACACTGAAGCTTTCTTT. Full variable domain (rest looked up from reference TRBV9 and TRBJ1-1): DSGVTQTPKHLITATGQRVTLRCSPRSGDLSVYWYQQSLDQGLQFLIQYYNGEERAKGNILERFSAQQFPDLHSELNLSSLELGDSALYFCASSVGTYGTASSNTEAFFGQGTRLTVV.

The gene calls are TRBV20-1 and TRBJ1-5, with D unclear. The ends were cut back, 3 bases at V and 5 bases at J, with 14 bases in the middle. The CDR3 extends over 14 amino acids. Germline V CDR1 and CDR2: DFQATT, SNEGSKA (reference sequence). The CDR3 region is CSASLDGRHQPQHF. The CDR3 nucleotides are TGCAGTGCTAGTCTCGACGGGCGACATCAGCCCCAGCATTTT.

The V call is TRBV5-4, the J call TRBJ2-3; TRBD2 is a possible D gene (5 bases). V was clipped by 6 bases and J by 6 bases, with 20 bases between them. Germline loops: CDR1 SGHNT, CDR2 YYREEE (reference sequence). The CDR3 has 15 amino acids. CDR3 protein: CASTTPGGSADTQYF. CDR3 DNA sequence: TGTGCCAGCACGACGCCCGGCGGGTCCGCCGATACGCAGTATTTT.

In this sample, this clonotype turned up a few times. This chain links TRBV11-2 with TRBJ1-2, with D unresolved. Germline V gives CDR1 SGHAT, CDR2 FQNNGV. Trimming cost V 5 bases and J 7 bases, with 11 bases left between them. The CDR3 is 12 residues long. The CDR3 sequence is CASSAGAPGYTF. CDR3 DNA: TGTGCCAGCAGCGCGGGAGCCCCTGGCTACACCTTC.

This sequence joins TRBV4-2 and TRBJ1-6; 7 bases match TRBD1. Germline CDR1 LGHNA, CDR2 YNFKEQ. J lost 10 bases, V lost 4 bases, and 7 bases had no gene match. This CDR3 is built from 14 residues. DNA for the CDR3: TGTGCCAGCAGCCTCGACAGGGTTGGGTCACCCCTCCACTTT. Encoded protein: CASSLDRVGSPLHF.